The 8 T cell receptor beta chains below were found in one sample sequenced in a study of CXCR3-negative and CXCR3-positive naive CD8 T cells. Regarding the study as a whole: The TRB CDR3s that CXCR3-positive naive cells carried were more hydrophobic than those of CXCR3-negative naive cells.

In preparing the TRB cDNA libraries, 5' RACE with UMI labels was used. No DNA is given; TCRdb re-called the 5' RACE reads and lists each CDR3 protein once. This sample's clone table lists under 110,000 distinct CDR3 sequences. Their antigen targets remain unknown. What was sequenced was naive CXCR3+ CD8+ T cells from blood. Subset given: CD45RO-CCR7+CD27+CD95- naive CD8+ T cells expressing CXCR3 (TNR3+). These receptors were taken from a human donor in good health. Some clones in this sample may be carry-over from other donors' samples.

CDR3 sequence reads: CASSLTGSDEQFF. This chain uses TRBV5-1 with TRBJ2-1; the TCRdb D gene call, TRBD1, has no DNA to confirm it. Germline V CDR1 and CDR2: SGHRS, YFSETQ. The CDR3 spans 13 residues.

The rearrangement joins TRBV20-1 to TRBJ2-2; checking the TCRdb D call of TRBD2 is not possible without DNA. The CDR3 contains 15 residues. CDR1 is DFQATT, CDR2 SNEGSKA, per germline (reference sequence). CDR3 region: CSAREPGLYTGELFF.

The chain couples TRBV20-1 to TRBJ2-7. Germline CDR1 reads DFQATT; CDR2 reads SNEGSKA (reference sequence). The CDR3 contains 11 residues. CDR3 protein: CSASRTYEQYF.

The chain carries TRBV5-6 and TRBJ1-1; the TRBD1 assignment by TCRdb is unverifiable without DNA. Germline assignment: CDR1 SGHDT and CDR2 YYEEEE. The CDR3 is made up of 14 amino acids. The CDR3 protein is CASSLGTGNTEAFF.

The V call is TRBV5-6, the J call TRBJ2-7; without DNA, the TCRdb call of TRBD1 cannot be checked. In germline, CDR1 is SGHDT, CDR2 YYEEEE. The CDR3 has 15 residues. The CDR3 sequence is CASSPGTGDFYEQYF.

The chain couples TRBV7-9 to TRBJ1-3; TCRdb returns TRBD1, unconfirmable since there is no DNA. This CDR3 spans 16 amino acids. Looked up from germline, CDR1 is SEHNR and CDR2 is FQNEAQ (reference sequence). This CDR3 reads CASSLALGATGNTIYF. The full variable domain, in which reference TRBV7-9 and TRBJ1-3 provide the parts outside the CDR3, is DTGVSQNPRHKITKRGQNVTFRCDPISEHNRLYWYRQTLGQGPEFLTYFQNEAQLEKSRLLSDRFSAERPKGSFSTLEIQRTEQGDSAMYLCASSLALGATGNTIYFGEGSWLTVV.

This sequence joins TRBV29-1 and TRBJ1-1. Germline V gene data show CDR1 as SQVTM and CDR2 as ANQGSEA. The CDR3 runs 15 residues. CDR3 sequence: CSVPLAGPSNTEAFF.

The CDR3 spells CASSFVQGTNTGELFF. V is TRBV12-3 or TRBV12-4 and J is TRBJ2-2; TCRdb's D call of TRBD1 is untestable without DNA. This CDR3 has 16 residues.